The T cell receptor beta chain described here comes from a study of blood T cell repertoires in COVID-19. Study details: Samples representing acute and convalescent COVID-19 were sourced from the United States, Italy and Spain. In each case, the material was cDNA or gDNA derived from T cells, B-cell-depleted T cells, or PBMCs.

In germline, CDR1 is SNHLY, CDR2 FYNNEI. V trimming: 7 bases; J trimming: 2 bases; junction bases outside the gene matches: 10. The CDR3 sequence is 15 residues long. As processed by the authors: Amplifying reference gene primers gave estimates of nucleated cell counts. The repertoire was sequenced with immunoSEQ multiplex PCR; TCRdb's copy has only in-frame clones and lacks some. V and J calls and clone size are as listed in that table; D and trimming were resolved from the DNA. The sample includes fewer than 500,000 clones, 75% to 90% of them seen just once. This chain connects TRBV2 to TRBJ1-2; TRBD1 matches at 7 bases. The sample consisted of peripheral blood. This receptor was taken from a woman aged 25-40 years with active or convalescent COVID-19. The chain's CDR3 is CASTVSGTENYGYTF. In DNA form, the CDR3 reads TGTGCCAGCACCGTATCCGGGACAGAAAACTATGGCTACACCTTC.